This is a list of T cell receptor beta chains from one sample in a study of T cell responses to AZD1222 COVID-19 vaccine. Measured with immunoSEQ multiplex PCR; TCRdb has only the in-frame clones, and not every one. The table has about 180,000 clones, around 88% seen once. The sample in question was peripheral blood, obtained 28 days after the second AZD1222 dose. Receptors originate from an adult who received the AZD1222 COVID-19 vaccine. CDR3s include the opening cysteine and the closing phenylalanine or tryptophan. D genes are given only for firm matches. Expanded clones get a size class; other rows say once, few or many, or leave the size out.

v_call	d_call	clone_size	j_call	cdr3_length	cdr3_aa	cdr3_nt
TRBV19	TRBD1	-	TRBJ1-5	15	CASSTGQVMGQPQHF	TGTGCCAGTAGTACCGGACAGGTTATGGGTCAGCCCCAGCATTTT
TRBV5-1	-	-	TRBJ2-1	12	CASSLEVREQFF	TGCGCCAGCAGCTTGGAGGTGAGGGAGCAGTTCTTC
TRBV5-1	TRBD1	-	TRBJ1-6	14	CASSLDRGGSPLHF	TGCGCCAGCAGCTTGGACAGGGGTGGGTCACCCCTCCACTTT
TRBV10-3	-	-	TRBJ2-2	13	CAIKQENTGELFF	TGTGCCATCAAGCAGGAGAACACCGGGGAGCTGTTTTTT
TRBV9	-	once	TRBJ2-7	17	CASSPRDSGFGSYEQYF	TGTGCCAGCAGCCCGAGGGACTCAGGGTTTGGGAGCTACGAGCAGTACTTC
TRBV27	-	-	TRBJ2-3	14	CASAGDTRGDTQYF	TGTGCCAGTGCCGGGGACACCCGAGGGGATACGCAGTATTTT
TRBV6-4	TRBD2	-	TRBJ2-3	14	CASSETSGLDTQYF	TGTGCCAGCAGTGAAACTAGCGGCCTAGATACGCAGTATTTT
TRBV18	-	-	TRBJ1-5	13	CASSPRGLKPQHF	TGTGCCAGCTCACCACGTGGGCTGAAGCCCCAGCATTTT
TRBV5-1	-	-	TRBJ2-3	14	CASQMSGGTDTQYF	TGCGCCAGTCAAATGTCGGGGGGCACAGATACGCAGTATTTT
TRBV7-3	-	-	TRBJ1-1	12	CASSLPGGEAFF	TGTGCCAGCAGCTTACCCGGGGGCGAAGCTTTCTTT
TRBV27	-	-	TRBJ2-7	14	CASSLSTLTYEQYF	TGTGCCAGCAGTTTAAGTACACTTACCTACGAGCAGTACTTC
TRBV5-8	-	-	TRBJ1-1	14	CASSIRGLNTEAFF	TGTGCCAGCAGCATTCGCGGTTTGAACACTGAAGCTTTCTTT
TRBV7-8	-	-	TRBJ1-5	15	CASSLVGVSNQPQHF	TGTGCCAGCAGCTTAGTAGGAGTTAGCAATCAGCCCCAGCATTTT
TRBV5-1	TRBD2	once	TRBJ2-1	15	CASSLKLAGNNEQFF	TGCGCCAGCAGCTTGAAACTAGCGGGAAACAATGAGCAGTTCTTC
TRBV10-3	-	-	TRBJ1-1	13	CAISGASNTEAFF	TGTGCCATCAGTGGGGCCAGTAACACTGAAGCTTTCTTT
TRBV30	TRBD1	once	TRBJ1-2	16	CASSGTGGPTNYGYTF	TGTGCCTCCTCCGGGACAGGGGGCCCAACTAACTATGGCTACACCTTC
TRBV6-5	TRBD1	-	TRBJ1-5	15	CASRRQGALGQPQHF	TGTGCCAGCAGGAGACAGGGGGCTCTTGGCCAGCCCCAGCATTTT
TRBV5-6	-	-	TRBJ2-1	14	CASSLGSSYNEQFF	TGTGCCAGCAGTTTGGGGAGCTCCTACAATGAGCAGTTCTTC
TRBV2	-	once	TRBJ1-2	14	CASRYGRDNYGYTF	TGTGCCAGCAGGTACGGCAGGGATAACTATGGCTACACCTTC
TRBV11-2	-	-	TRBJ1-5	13	CASSLERGQPQHF	TGTGCCAGCAGCTTAGAACGGGGACAGCCCCAGCATTTT
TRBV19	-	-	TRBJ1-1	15	CASSPYGGENTEAFF	TGTGCCAGTAGTCCGTACGGGGGGGAGAACACTGAAGCTTTCTTT
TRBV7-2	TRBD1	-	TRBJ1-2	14	CASSSTGGLSGYTF	TGTGCCAGCAGCTCAACAGGGGGGCTAAGTGGCTACACCTTC
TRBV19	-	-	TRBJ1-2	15	CASSLPAGGDYGYTF	TGTGCCAGTAGTCTCCCGGCGGGGGGGGACTATGGCTACACCTTC
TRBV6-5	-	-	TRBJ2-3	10	CALKELAQYF	TGTGCCCTAAAGGAGCTTGCGCAGTATTTT
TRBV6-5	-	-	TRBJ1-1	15	CASTREPDLNTEAFF	TGTGCCAGCACCCGAGAGCCAGACTTGAACACTGAAGCTTTCTTT
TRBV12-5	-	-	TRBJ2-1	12	CATSQTDNEQFF	TGTGCTACCTCACAGACAGACAATGAGCAGTTCTTC
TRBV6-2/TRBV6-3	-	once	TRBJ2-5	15	CASSYSSGIQETQYF	TGTGCCAGCAGTTACTCCTCTGGGATCCAAGAGACCCAGTACTTC
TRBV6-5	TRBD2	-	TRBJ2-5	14	CAGTSGGAAETQYF	TGTGCCGGGACTAGCGGGGGGGCCGCAGAGACCCAGTACTTC
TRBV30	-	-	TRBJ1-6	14	CAWSVDRSNSPLHF	TGTGCCTGGAGTGTAGACAGGTCAAATTCACCCCTCCACTTT
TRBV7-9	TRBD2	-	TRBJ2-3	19	CASSTKLAGSPLGTDTQYF	TGTGCCAGCAGCACCAAACTAGCGGGGTCCCCTCTAGGCACAGATACGCAGTATTTT
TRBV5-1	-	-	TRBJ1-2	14	CASSLAGQFYGYTF	TGCGCCAGCAGCTTGGCCGGACAATTCTATGGCTACACCTTC
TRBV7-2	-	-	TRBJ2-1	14	CASSLRGEWNEQFF	TGTGCCAGCAGCTTACGCGGGGAATGGAATGAGCAGTTCTTC
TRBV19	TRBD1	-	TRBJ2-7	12	CASGQGSYEQYF	TGTGCCAGTGGACAGGGGTCCTACGAGCAGTACTTC
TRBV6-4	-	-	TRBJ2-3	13	CASSGTTTDTQYF	TGTGCCAGCAGTGGGACCACCACAGATACGCAGTATTTT
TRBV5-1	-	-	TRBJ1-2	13	CASKEGEHYGYTF	TGCGCCAGCAAGGAGGGGGAGCACTATGGCTACACCTTC
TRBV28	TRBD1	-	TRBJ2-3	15	CASGKTGGSTDTQYF	TGTGCCAGCGGTAAAACAGGGGGATCCACAGATACGCAGTATTTT
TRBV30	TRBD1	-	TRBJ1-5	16	CAWSVGDRGGNQPQHF	TGTGCCTGGAGTGTGGGGGACAGGGGGGGCAATCAGCCCCAGCATTTT
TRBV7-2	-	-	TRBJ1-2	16	CASSPSRRRVGNGYTF	TGTGCCAGCAGCCCAAGTCGGCGCAGGGTGGGAAATGGCTACACCTTC
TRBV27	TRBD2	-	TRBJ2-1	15	CASSSRAGGYNEQFF	TGTGCCAGCAGTTCCCGAGCGGGGGGTTACAATGAGCAGTTCTTC
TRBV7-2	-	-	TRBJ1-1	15	CASSVGAVRNTEAFF	TGTGCCAGCAGCGTAGGGGCAGTAAGGAACACTGAAGCTTTCTTT
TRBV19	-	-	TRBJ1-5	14	CASSMGGLSQPQHF	TGTGCCAGTAGTATGGGCGGATTGAGTCAGCCCCAGCATTTT
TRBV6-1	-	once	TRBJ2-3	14	CASSESRGTDTQYF	TGTGCCAGCAGTGAATCTAGGGGAACAGATACGCAGTATTTT
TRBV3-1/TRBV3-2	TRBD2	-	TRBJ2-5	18	CASSLRASGGSWQETQYF	TGTGCCAGCAGCCTTCGGGCTAGCGGGGGGTCGTGGCAAGAGACCCAGTACTTC
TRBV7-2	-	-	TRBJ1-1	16	CASSPHPRTANTEAFF	TGTGCCAGCAGCCCCCACCCACGGACAGCTAACACTGAAGCTTTCTTT
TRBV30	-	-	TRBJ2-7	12	CASTGLRYEQYF	TGTGCCTCCACAGGGCTACGGTACGAGCAGTACTTC
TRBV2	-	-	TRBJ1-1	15	CASTTEGQENTEAFF	TGTGCCAGCACCACCGAAGGGCAGGAGAACACTGAAGCTTTCTTT
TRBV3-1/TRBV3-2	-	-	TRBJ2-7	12	CASSVRGYEQYF	TGTGCCAGCAGCGTGCGGGGTTACGAGCAGTACTTC
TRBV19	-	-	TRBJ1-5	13	CASNMNSNQPQHF	TGTGCCAGTAACATGAATAGCAATCAGCCCCAGCATTTT
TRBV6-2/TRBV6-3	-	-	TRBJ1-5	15	CASSFTLASNQPQHF	TGTGCCAGCAGCTTTACCCTGGCGTCCAATCAGCCCCAGCATTTT
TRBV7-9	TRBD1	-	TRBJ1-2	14	CASSRGTGEDGYTF	TGTGCCAGCAGCCGCGGGACAGGGGAGGATGGCTACACCTTC
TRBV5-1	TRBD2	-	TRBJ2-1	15	CASSFAGGTYNEQFF	TGCGCCAGCAGCTTTGCGGGGGGTACCTACAATGAGCAGTTCTTC
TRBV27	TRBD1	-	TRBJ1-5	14	CASSGDRGYNHQHF	TGTGCCAGCAGTGGAGACAGGGGATACAACCACCAGCATTTT